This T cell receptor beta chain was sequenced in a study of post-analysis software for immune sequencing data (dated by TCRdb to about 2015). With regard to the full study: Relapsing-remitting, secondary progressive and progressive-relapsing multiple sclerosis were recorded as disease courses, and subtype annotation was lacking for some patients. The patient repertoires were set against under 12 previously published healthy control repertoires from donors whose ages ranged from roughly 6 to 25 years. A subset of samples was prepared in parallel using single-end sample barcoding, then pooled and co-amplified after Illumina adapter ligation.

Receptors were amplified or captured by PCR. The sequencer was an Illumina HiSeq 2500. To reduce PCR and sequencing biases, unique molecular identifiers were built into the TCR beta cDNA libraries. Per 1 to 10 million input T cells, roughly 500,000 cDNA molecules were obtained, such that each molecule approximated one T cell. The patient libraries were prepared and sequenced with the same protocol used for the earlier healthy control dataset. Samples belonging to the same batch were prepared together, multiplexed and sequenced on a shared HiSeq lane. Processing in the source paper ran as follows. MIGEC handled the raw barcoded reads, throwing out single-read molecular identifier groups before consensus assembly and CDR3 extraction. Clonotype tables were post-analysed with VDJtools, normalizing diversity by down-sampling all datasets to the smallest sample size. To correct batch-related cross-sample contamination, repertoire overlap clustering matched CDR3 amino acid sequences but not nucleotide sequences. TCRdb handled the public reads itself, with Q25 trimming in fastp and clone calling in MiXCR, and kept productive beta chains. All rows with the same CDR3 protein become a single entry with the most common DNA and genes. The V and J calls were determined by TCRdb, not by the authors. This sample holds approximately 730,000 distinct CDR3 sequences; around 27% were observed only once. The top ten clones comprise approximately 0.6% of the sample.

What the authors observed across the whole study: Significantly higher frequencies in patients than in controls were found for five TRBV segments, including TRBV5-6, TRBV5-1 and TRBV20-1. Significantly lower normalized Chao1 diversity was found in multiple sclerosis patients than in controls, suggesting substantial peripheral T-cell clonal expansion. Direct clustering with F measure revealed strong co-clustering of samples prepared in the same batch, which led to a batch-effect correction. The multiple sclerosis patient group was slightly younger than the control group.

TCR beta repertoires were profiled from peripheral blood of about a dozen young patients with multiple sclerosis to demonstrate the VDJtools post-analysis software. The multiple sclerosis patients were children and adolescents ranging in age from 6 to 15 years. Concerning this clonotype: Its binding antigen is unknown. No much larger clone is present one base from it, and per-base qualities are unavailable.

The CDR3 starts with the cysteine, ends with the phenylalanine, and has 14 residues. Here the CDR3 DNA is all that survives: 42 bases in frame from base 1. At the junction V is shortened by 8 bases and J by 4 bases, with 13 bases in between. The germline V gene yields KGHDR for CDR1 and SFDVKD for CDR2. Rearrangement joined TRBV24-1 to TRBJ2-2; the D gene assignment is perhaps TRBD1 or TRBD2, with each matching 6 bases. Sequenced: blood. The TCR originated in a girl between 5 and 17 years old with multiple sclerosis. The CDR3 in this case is CATKAGEVTGELFF. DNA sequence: TGTGCCACCAAGGCAGGGGAGGTCACCGGGGAGCTGTTTTTT.